A single sample gave rise to the 29 T cell receptor beta chains below, sequenced in a study of cytomegalovirus exposure and HLA in healthy donors. Using immunoSEQ multiplex PCR, the repertoire was profiled, and TCRdb retains in-frame clones only, with some absent. The sample comprises 250,000 or so clones, just under 90% of which are singletons, and 2% to 3% rests with the top ten. The specimen was PBMCs. The source is a man aged 18 to 29 in good health and CMV-seronegative.

The chain recombines TRBV5-1 with TRBJ1-1, with 9 bases identical to TRBD1. Germline V gives CDR1 SGHRS, CDR2 YFSETQ. J was trimmed by 2 bases and V by 1 base; bases with no gene match: 3. This CDR3 is built from 15 residues. The CDR3, as DNA: TGCGCCAGCAGCTTGATGGGACAGGGCAACACTGAAGCTTTCTTT. Encoded protein: CASSLMGQGNTEAFF.

The chain has TRBV6-5 and TRBJ2-2, with TRBD2 identical over 10 bases. Germline CDR1 is MNHEY and CDR2 is SVGAGI. This CDR3 region has 15 residues. J was trimmed by 5 bases and V by 7 bases; bases with no gene match: 7. CDR3 coding DNA: TGTGCCAGCACAAGCGGGAGGGCCGGAACCGGGGAGCTGTTTTTT. Amino acids: CASTSGRAGTGELFF.

The rearrangement joins TRBV4-1 to TRBJ2-7, with TRBD2 as a possible D gene (6 bases). Trimming stripped 4 bases from V and 5 bases from J, with 15 bases between. CDR3 length: 14 residues. Germline CDR1 is MGHRA and CDR2 is YSYEKL. CDR3 protein: CASSPGTPEHEQYF. In DNA form, the CDR3 reads TGCGCCAGCAGCCCCGGGACTCCGGAACACGAGCAGTACTTC.

This clone was observed a few times. The V gene is TRBV7-2, the J gene TRBJ2-7; D unresolved. The CDR3 length is 12 residues. Trimming took off 5 bases at V and 10 bases at J, with 15 bases between the two ends. Germline values: CDR1 SGHTA, CDR2 FQGNSA. CDR3 residues: CASSGSDLLQYF. CDR3 nucleotides: TGTGCCAGCAGCGGCAGCGACCTCCTCCAGTACTTC.

J is TRBJ2-7 and V is TRBV28; 7 nucleotides align to TRBD2. From germline, CDR1 is MDHEN and CDR2 SYDVKM. The CDR3 runs to 16 residues. V lost 4 bases and J lost 0; bases outside the gene matches: 9. The CDR3 DNA follows: TGTGCCAGCAGTTGGGATTGGGGCGGGAGCTCCTACGAGCAGTACTTC. This gives the protein CASSWDWGGSSYEQYF.

The chain combines TRBV20-1 with TRBJ1-1; D not resolved. Trimming left V 3 bases short and J 6 bases short, with 8 bases between. CDR1 DFQATT and CDR2 SNEGSKA come from the germline V gene (reference sequence). The CDR3 spans 11 residues. The CDR3 DNA sequence: TGCAGTGCTAGTGGGAGGGCTGAAGCTTTCTTT. Translating it yields CSASGRAEAFF.

The V and J genes are TRBV27 and TRBJ1-2; TRBD1 matches 9 bases. CDR1 and CDR2 from the germline V gene are MNHEY and SMNVEV (reference sequence). V lost 6 bases to trimming and J lost 9 bases; unmatched junction nucleotides: 8. There are 13 residues in the CDR3. DNA for the CDR3: TGTGCCAGCAGGACCGGGACAGGGATTAGCTACACCTTC. This sequence encodes CASRTGTGISYTF.

This chain joins TRBV4-1 and TRBJ2-7; 9 bases are shared with TRBD1. Germline assignment: CDR1 MGHRA and CDR2 YSYEKL. The CDR3 is 15 residues long. V shed 1 base and J 5 bases; nucleotides not matched to a gene: 6. CDR3 bases: TGCGCCAGCAGCCAAGTTGGGGGACAGGGACACGAGCAGTACTTC. Its protein product is CASSQVGGQGHEQYF.

The V call is TRBV5-1, the J call TRBJ1-1, with a possible D match to TRBD1 (6 bases). V gave up 4 bases and J gave up 5 bases, with 9 bases separating them. The CDR3 sequence is 12 residues long. Germline V gene data show CDR1 as SGHRS and CDR2 as YFSETQ. CDR3 nucleotides: TGCGCCAGCAGCCCCAGGGGAACTGAAGCTTTCTTT. This gives the protein CASSPRGTEAFF.

This chain uses TRBV2 with TRBJ2-5; D unresolved. V was shortened by 7 bases and J by 3 bases, with 6 bases between the two germline ends. Germline V gene lookup returns CDR1 SNHLY and CDR2 FYNNEI. The CDR3 covers 11 residues. CDR3 residues: CASTVKETQYF. The DNA of the CDR3 is TGTGCCAGCACGGTTAAAGAGACCCAGTACTTC.

This chain joins TRBV6-6 and TRBJ1-1, with 8 bases that match TRBD1. After removal of 2 bases from V and 0 bases from J, the junction contained 2 bases not matched to a gene. The CDR3 is 15 amino acids. Germline V lookup: CDR1 MNHNY, CDR2 SVGAGI (reference sequence). The CDR3 loop is CASSYRTGMNTEAFF. CDR3 nucleotide sequence: TGTGCCAGCAGTTACCGGACAGGGATGAACACTGAAGCTTTCTTT.

The rearrangement uses TRBV15 and TRBJ1-1; maybe TRBD1 (5 bases). Germline lookup yields CDR1 LNHNV and CDR2 YYDKDF (reference sequence). CDR3 length: 12 amino acids. Trimming pared 8 bases from V and 1 base from J, leaving 8 bases between. DNA for the CDR3: TGTGCCACCGGTAGGGGGAACACTGAAGCTTTCTTT. Translated, it gives CATGRGNTEAFF.

V is TRBV11-2 and J is TRBJ1-2; D possibly corresponds to TRBD1 (6 bases). The CDR3 contains 17 residues. CDR1 SGHAT and CDR2 FQNNGV come from the germline V gene. Trimming removed 5 bases at V and 1 base at J, with 20 bases between. CDR3 coding DNA: TGTGCCAGCAGCAAACGACCACGGACAGACGATAACTATGGCTACACCTTC. It encodes CASSKRPRTDDNYGYTF.

This chain uses TRBV5-1 with TRBJ2-3; the match to TRBD2 covers 14 bases. CDR3 length: 18 amino acids. The J segment lost 0 bases and the V segment lost 4 bases, leaving 7 bases of the junction unmatched. CDR1 is SGHRS, CDR2 YFSETQ, per germline. The CDR3 DNA follows: TGCGCCAGCAGCCCAGGGACTAGCGGGGGCGCGAGCACAGATACGCAGTATTTT. Amino acids: CASSPGTSGGASTDTQYF.

The rearrangement links TRBV15 to TRBJ1-2; 8 bases are shared with TRBD1. CDR3 size: 18 residues. V was pared by 0 bases and J by 1 base, with 10 bases of the junction left unmatched. CDR1 is LNHNV, CDR2 YYDKDF, per germline (reference sequence). CDR3 sequence reads: CATSRDTWGQVVNYGYTF. In DNA, the CDR3 is TGTGCCACCAGCAGAGACACGTGGGGACAGGTAGTTAACTATGGCTACACCTTC.

The chain recombines TRBV4-2 with TRBJ2-7, with TRBD2 identical over 9 bases. Germline V CDR1 and CDR2: LGHNA, YNFKEQ. This CDR3 is built from 15 residues. V dropped 0 bases and J dropped 5; count of bases not matched to a gene: 5. The CDR3 nucleotides are TGTGCCAGCAGCCAAGATCGGCGGGAGGGTGACGAGCAGTACTTC. Its translation: CASSQDRREGDEQYF.

This chain links TRBV4-3 with TRBJ2-5, with 13 bases lining up with TRBD2. CDR3 size: 18 residues. The V and J ends lost 0 bases and 5 bases, in that order; junction bases with no gene match: 9. Germline CDR1 LGHNA, CDR2 YSLEER. This CDR3 is CASSQDFPLAGGSETQYF. The CDR3 nucleotides read TGCGCCAGCAGCCAAGACTTTCCACTAGCGGGAGGGTCGGAGACCCAGTACTTC.

This clone was seen only a few times. The chain couples TRBV10-1 to TRBJ2-1; D call uncertain. In germline, CDR1 is WNHNN, CDR2 SYGVQD (reference sequence). Trimming shortened V by 5 bases and J by 8 bases, and 16 bases separated the two germline ends. The CDR3 consists of 14 residues. CDR3 sequence: CASSSDSQTHEQFF. The CDR3 DNA sequence: TGCGCCAGCAGTTCTGACTCTCAGACCCATGAGCAGTTCTTC.

The chain recombines TRBV7-2 with TRBJ2-5; 9 bases line up with TRBD1. CDR3 length equals 14 residues. The J segment lost 7 bases and the V segment lost 2 bases, leaving 5 bases of the junction unmatched. CDR1 and CDR2 from the germline V gene are SGHTA and FQGNSA. The CDR3 region has the DNA TGTGCCAGCAGCTTACCGGGACAGGGCGCGACCCAGTACTTC. This gives the protein CASSLPGQGATQYF.

The chain carries TRBV19 and TRBJ1-4, with D possibly TRBD1 on 5 matching bases. Per the germline V gene, CDR1 is LNHDA and CDR2 is SQIVND (reference sequence). Trimming removed 3 bases from V and 4 bases from J, with 6 bases in between. The CDR3 has 13 residues. CDR3 sequence reads: CASSMGGNEKLFF. The CDR3 DNA reads TGTGCCAGTAGTATGGGGGGTAATGAAAAACTGTTTTTT.

J is TRBJ2-3 and V is TRBV30; D is ambiguous. The CDR3 has 12 residues. V gave up 4 bases and J gave up 6 bases, with 11 bases separating them. Germline V lookup: CDR1 GTSNPN, CDR2 SVGIG (reference sequence). In nucleotides, the CDR3 is TGTGCCTGGACAGACTTATCGGATACGCAGTATTTT. Protein sequence: CAWTDLSDTQYF.

This chain connects TRBV7-2 to TRBJ2-7; 8 bases map to TRBD2. Germline assignment: CDR1 SGHTA and CDR2 FQGNSA. V lost 1 base to trimming and J lost 4 bases; unmatched junction nucleotides: 3. This CDR3 region has 14 residues. This CDR3 reads CASSLGGGLYEQYF. DNA of the CDR3: TGTGCCAGCAGCTTAGGCGGGGGGTTGTACGAGCAGTACTTC.

The rearrangement joins TRBV28 to TRBJ2-7; D possibly corresponds to TRBD1 (5 bases). This CDR3 is 14 amino acids long. Germline assignment: CDR1 MDHEN and CDR2 SYDVKM. V was clipped by 5 bases and J by 2 bases, with 13 bases between them. CDR3 bases: TGTGCCAGCAGTCCCCGGACATGGGCCTACGAGCAGTACTTC. Translation gives CASSPRTWAYEQYF. The full variable domain, completed using reference TRBV28 and TRBJ2-7, is DVKVTQSSRYLVKRTGEKVFLECVQDMDHENMFWYRQDPGLGLRLIYFSYDVKMKEKGDIPEGYSVSREKKERFSLILESASTNQTSMYLCASSPRTWAYEQYFGPGTRLTVT.

This chain uses TRBV9 with TRBJ2-1; possible D gene TRBD2, 5 bases. The V and J ends lost 3 bases and 6 bases respectively, with 13 bases between them. Germline V CDR1 and CDR2: SGDLS, YYNGEE. The length of the CDR3 is 14 residues. CDR3 residues: CASSASGLGNEQFF. The DNA of the CDR3 is TGTGCCAGCAGCGCATCAGGACTTGGCAATGAGCAGTTCTTC.

The gene calls are TRBV28 and TRBJ1-5; D is unclear. V was clipped by 7 bases and J by 6 bases, with 19 bases between them. Per the germline V gene, CDR1 is MDHEN and CDR2 is SYDVKM. The CDR3 runs 15 residues. CDR3 sequence reads: CASTLTGPVGQPQHF. As DNA, the CDR3 is TGTGCCAGCACTCTGACTGGCCCCGTGGGTCAGCCCCAGCATTTT.

V and J are TRBV13 and TRBJ2-5, with 7 positions matching TRBD2. Germline V gene sequence: CDR1 PRHDT, CDR2 FYEKMQ (reference sequence). This CDR3 has 15 amino acids. The ends lost 5 bases at V and 1 base at J; junction bases unmatched: 7. DNA for the CDR3: TGTGCCAGCAGCCACTATAGCGGGCCCCAAGAGACCCAGTACTTC. Translating gives CASSHYSGPQETQYF.

The chain recombines TRBV7-3 with TRBJ1-3; 9 bases align to TRBD1. Unmatched junction bases numbered 5, after V lost 2 bases and J lost 6 bases. This CDR3 has 15 amino acids. The germline CDR1 and CDR2 sequences are SGHTA and FQGTGA. The CDR3 coding sequence is TGTGCCAGCAGCTTATTGGGACAGGGAATAAACACCATATATTTT. It is translated as CASSLLGQGINTIYF.

The chain uses TRBV25-1 and TRBJ2-3; D unresolved. The germline V and J ends were trimmed by 4 bases and 0 bases, with 11 bases remaining between them. Per the germline V gene, CDR1 is MGHDK and CDR2 is SYGVNS. The CDR3 sequence is 15 residues long. Here the CDR3 DNA reads TGTGCCAGCAGTGCGACGGGTGAGAGCACAGATACGCAGTATTTT. The encoded protein is CASSATGESTDTQYF.

This clone was counted a few times. The rearrangement uses TRBV28 and TRBJ1-6; a weak D match, TRBD1 (6 bases). The CDR3 is 13 residues long. CDR1 and CDR2 (germline): MDHEN, SYDVKM. With 4 bases removed from V and 9 bases from J, the gap between germline ends came to 10 bases. CDR3 region: CASSYPRGSPLHF. Written as DNA, the CDR3 is TGTGCCAGCAGTTACCCCAGGGGTTCACCCCTCCACTTT.